This T cell receptor beta chain came from a study of metastatic and nonmetastatic thyroid tumors. This clone was seen a handful of times. This sequence may be a read error, since a much larger clone differs from it by one base. The same CDR3 can be traced to other DNA sequences in this sample. All patients were treatment-naive before thyroid surgery. TCRdb reprocessed the PCR reads using MiXCR. The sample carries tens of thousands of clones, 9.5% to 15% recorded once. The CDR3 is 13 residues long. The germline gives CDR1 LNHNV, CDR2 YYDKDF (reference sequence). V lost 2 bases and J 4 bases, leaving 8 bases between the germline ends.

This chain uses TRBV15 with TRBJ2-5; D ambiguous. This receptor was identified in a female donor with papillary thyroid cancer or a benign thyroid nodule (not recorded which). Some clones in this sample may be carry-over from other donors' samples. Sequenced material: blood. CDR3 DNA sequence: TGTGCCACCAGCAGACCCCCACGAGAGACCCAGTACTTC. Its protein product is CATSRPPRETQYF.